Below, 10 T cell receptor beta chains from the same sample are listed, as sequenced in a study of control samples from healthy donors and cancer patients. This table comes from immunoSEQ multiplex PCR, and its TCRdb copy is limited to in-frame clones, with some not included. Of 150,000 to 160,000 clones listed, 85% to 95% are singletons. Material for sequencing was blood. These receptors originate from a middle-aged man in good health.

The DNA for the CDR3 is TGTGCCTGGAGTGAGGGGGACCTTAGCAATCAGCCCCAGCATTTT. Its protein product is CAWSEGDLSNQPQHF. The rearrangement links TRBV30 to TRBJ1-5; perhaps TRBD1 as D (6 bases). V dropped 1 base and J dropped 0 bases, with 10 bases sitting between them. In germline, CDR1 is GTSNPN, CDR2 SVGIG (reference sequence). The CDR3 has 15 amino acids.

The V and J genes are TRBV18 and TRBJ1-4, with unresolved D. In germline, CDR1 is KGHSH, CDR2 LQKENI. Trimming took 2 bases from V and 2 from J, leaving 3 bases between them. The CDR3 sequence is 13 residues long. The CDR3 sequence: CASSPGTNEKLFF. The CDR3 DNA follows: TGTGCCAGCTCACCAGGCACTAATGAAAAACTGTTTTTT.

This chain links TRBV10-1 with TRBJ2-2, with TRBD2 as a possible D gene (6 bases). V was trimmed by 6 bases and J by 1 base, leaving 12 bases between them. This CDR3 is 15 amino acids long. CDR1 WNHNN and CDR2 SYGVQD come from the germline V gene (reference sequence). The CDR3 coding sequence is TGCGCCAGCAGGTCCGGGACTTTGAACACCGGGGAGCTGTTTTTT. Its protein product is CASRSGTLNTGELFF.

This chain connects TRBV19 to TRBJ2-7, with D possibly TRBD1 on 6 matching bases. The CDR3 runs 12 residues. Germline V CDR1 and CDR2: LNHDA, SQIVND (reference sequence). Trimming took 5 bases from V and 10 from J, leaving 15 bases between them. DNA of the CDR3: TGTGCCAGTAGTGCCCGTACAGGGTTCCAGTACTTC. Translated, it gives CASSARTGFQYF.

CDR3 sequence reads: CASSIGGSNTEAFF. The CDR3 bases are TGTGCCAGTAGTATCGGCGGCAGCAACACTGAAGCTTTCTTT. This chain joins TRBV19 and TRBJ1-1; D ambiguous. The CDR3 length is 14 residues. The germline CDR1 and CDR2 sequences are LNHDA and SQIVND (reference sequence). V lost 3 bases and J 2 bases, leaving 10 bases between the germline ends. Full variable domain (missing parts from reference TRBV19 and TRBJ1-1): DGGITQSPKYLFRKEGQNVTLSCEQNLNHDAMYWYRQDPGQGLRLIYYSQIVNDFQKGDIAEGYSVSREKKESFPLTVTSAQKNPTAFYLCASSIGGSNTEAFFGQGTRLTVV.

The chain links TRBV4-2 to TRBJ1-4, with D unclear. This CDR3 region has 12 residues. Germline values: CDR1 LGHNA, CDR2 YNFKEQ. The germline V and J ends were trimmed by 0 bases and 11 bases, with 7 bases remaining between them. The CDR3 sequence: CASSQDSGKLFF. Written as DNA, the CDR3 is TGTGCCAGCAGCCAAGATTCGGGGAAACTGTTTTTT.

V and J are TRBV7-9 and TRBJ1-1; weak D call: TRBD1 (6 bases). Trimming took off 4 bases at V and 4 bases at J, with 10 bases between the two ends. Germline V gives CDR1 SEHNR, CDR2 FQNEAQ (reference sequence). The CDR3 runs to 13 residues. CDR3 sequence reads: CASSWPQGTEAFF. The CDR3 bases are TGTGCCAGCAGCTGGCCACAGGGCACTGAAGCTTTCTTT.

The rearrangement links TRBV3-1 (or the pseudogene TRBV3-2) to TRBJ2-7, with 13 bases matching TRBD2. From germline, CDR1 is LGHDT and CDR2 YNNKEL (reference sequence). This CDR3 contains 21 residues. With V trimmed by 0 bases and J by 2 bases, 16 bases remained unmatched. The CDR3 DNA reads TGTGCCAGCAGCCAAGATTGGTTTGGGACTAGCGGGGAGACCGTAACCTACGAGCAGTACTTC. Its protein product is CASSQDWFGTSGETVTYEQYF.

V is TRBV5-4 and J is TRBJ1-2, with 7 bases fitting TRBD1. The CDR3 sequence is 13 residues long. CDR1 is SGHNT and CDR2 is YYREEE in the germline V gene (reference sequence). Losses at the gene ends were 1 base for V and 4 bases for J; bases not matched to a gene: 1. CDR3 bases: TGTGCCAGCAGCTTGCGGGACAGCTATGGCTACACCTTC. Its protein is CASSLRDSYGYTF.

The rearrangement uses TRBV4-3 and TRBJ1-1; no clear D gene. In germline, CDR1 is LGHNA, CDR2 YSLEER. V lost 0 bases and J lost 8, with 16 bases in between. The CDR3 is 15 residues long. The CDR3 coding sequence is TGCGCCAGCAGCCAAGATGGGCGGTCTTCCGGAGAAGCTTTCTTT. Protein sequence: CASSQDGRSSGEAFF.